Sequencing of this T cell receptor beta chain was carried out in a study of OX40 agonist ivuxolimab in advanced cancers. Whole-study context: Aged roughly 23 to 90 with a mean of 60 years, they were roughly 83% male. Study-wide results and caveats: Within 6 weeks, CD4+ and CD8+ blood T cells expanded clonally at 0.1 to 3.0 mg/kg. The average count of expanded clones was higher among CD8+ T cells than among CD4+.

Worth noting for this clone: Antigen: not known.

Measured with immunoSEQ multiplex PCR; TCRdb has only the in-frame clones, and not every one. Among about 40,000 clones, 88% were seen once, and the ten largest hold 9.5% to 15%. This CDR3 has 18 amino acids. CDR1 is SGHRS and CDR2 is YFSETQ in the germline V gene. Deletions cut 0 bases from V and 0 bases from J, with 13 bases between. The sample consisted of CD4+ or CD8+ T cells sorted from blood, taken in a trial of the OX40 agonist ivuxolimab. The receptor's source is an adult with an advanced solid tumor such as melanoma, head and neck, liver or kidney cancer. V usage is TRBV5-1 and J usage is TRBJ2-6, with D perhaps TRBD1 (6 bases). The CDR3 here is CASSLDARGSSGANVLTF. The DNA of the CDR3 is TGCGCCAGCAGCTTGGATGCCAGGGGCAGCTCTGGGGCCAACGTCCTGACTTTC.